These 18 T cell receptor beta chains came from one sample sequenced in a study of identical twins. TCRdb redid the calling of the 5' RACE reads with MiXCR, one entry per CDR3 protein. The sample lists about 690,000 distinct CDR3 sequences, 5.5% to 6.5% seen once, with around 1.9% in the top ten. Material for sequencing was naive T cells sorted from blood. Receptors originate from a man younger than 35 in good health.

The chain uses TRBV7-2 and TRBJ2-5, with TRBD2 as a possible D gene (6 bases). CDR1 is SGHTA and CDR2 is FQGNSA in the germline V gene. This CDR3 spans 14 amino acids. V dropped 4 bases and J dropped 7 bases, with 16 bases sitting between them. CDR3 coding DNA: TGTGCCAGCAGCTCCCGCGGAGGGTGGGGGACCCAGTACTTC. Translation: CASSSRGGWGTQYF. Full variable domain (rest looked up from reference TRBV7-2 and TRBJ2-5): GAGVSQSPSNKVTEKGKDVELRCDPISGHTALYWYRQSLGQGLEFLIYFQGNSAPDKSGLPSDRFSAERTGGSVSTLTIQRTQQEDSAVYLCASSSRGGWGTQYFGPGTRLLVL.

This clonotype was observed at least ten times. The chain is built from TRBV12-3 or TRBV12-4 and TRBJ1-5; no reliable D call. V gave up 7 bases and J gave up 3 bases, with 7 bases separating them. This CDR3 is 12 amino acids long. The CDR3 loop is CASKEYNQPQHF. The DNA of the CDR3 is TGTGCCAGCAAAGAATACAATCAGCCCCAGCATTTT.

The chain employs TRBV14 and TRBJ2-6; no clear D gene. The CDR3 length is 14 residues. Deletions cut 0 bases from V and 3 bases from J, with 3 bases between. Germline CDR1 reads SGHDN; CDR2 reads FVKESK. The CDR3 coding sequence is TGTGCCAGCAGCCAAGATCGTGGGGCCAACGTCCTGACTTTC. Its translation is CASSQDRGANVLTF. Full variable domain (rest looked up from reference TRBV14 and TRBJ2-6): EAGVTQFPSHSVIEKGQTVTLRCDPISGHDNLYWYRRVMGKEIKFLLHFVKESKQDESGMPNNRFLAERTGGTYSTLKVQPAELEDSGVYFCASSQDRGANVLTFGAGSRLTVL.

The chain couples TRBV18 to TRBJ1-4, with D possibly matching TRBD1 (6 bases). The CDR3 runs 16 residues. CDR1 and CDR2 (germline): KGHSH, LQKENI. V dropped 0 bases and J dropped 8 bases, with 16 bases sitting between them. The CDR3 region is CASSPPGAGFGEKLFF. The CDR3 DNA follows: TGTGCCAGCTCACCACCGGGGGCCGGGTTTGGAGAAAAACTGTTTTTT.

This clonotype appeared many times. The chain combines TRBV7-7 with TRBJ1-1, with D possibly matching TRBD1 (5 bases). This CDR3 comprises 13 residues. Germline loops: CDR1 SSHAT, CDR2 FNYEAQ (reference sequence). V lost 8 bases to trimming and J lost 1 base, with 11 bases between them. CDR3 sequence (DNA): TGTGCCAGCGGGGCGGGACCGAACACTGAAGCTTTCTTT. Translated: CASGAGPNTEAFF.

This clonotype was recorded at least ten times. A much larger clone sits a single nucleotide away, making a read error possible. The rearrangement joins TRBV12-3 or TRBV12-4 to TRBJ2-1; 7 bases match TRBD2. J was trimmed by 0 bases and V by 11 bases; bases with no gene match: 1. CDR3 length: 12 residues. Here the CDR3 DNA reads TGTGCCGGCGGGAGCTCCTACAATGAGCAGTTCTTC. Protein: CAGGSSYNEQFF.

This clonotype was picked up a small number of times. The chain joins TRBV7-9 to TRBJ1-1; D gene unclear. The length of the CDR3 is 12 residues. V lost 4 bases, J lost 8 bases, and 11 bases lay in between. CDR1 SEHNR and CDR2 FQNEAQ come from the germline V gene (reference sequence). Here the CDR3 DNA reads TGTGCCAGCAGCTGGGGTGGAGGCGAAGCTTTCTTT. This encodes CASSWGGGEAFF.

This sequence joins TRBV2 and TRBJ1-2; unclear D gene. Germline-derived CDR1 and CDR2 are SNHLY and FYNNEI. The V end lost 9 bases, the J end lost 8 bases, and 19 bases lay between the germline ends. The CDR3 runs to 13 residues. The CDR3 is CASQYLVTEGYTF. The DNA of the CDR3 is TGTGCCAGTCAATACCTTGTAACAGAAGGCTACACCTTC.

V usage is TRBV30 and J usage is TRBJ1-6; 7 positions match TRBD1. J lost 6 bases, V lost 7 bases, and 6 bases had no gene match. Germline V gene sequence: CDR1 GTSNPN, CDR2 SVGIG (reference sequence). The CDR3 is 13 residues long. The CDR3 DNA is TGTGCCTTAGGGACAGCCTTTAATTCACCCCTCCACTTT. Translating gives CALGTAFNSPLHF.

This clonotype was recorded at least ten times. The V and J genes are TRBV5-1 and TRBJ1-4, with TRBD1 as a possible D gene (6 bases). Germline-derived CDR1 and CDR2 are SGHRS and YFSETQ. There are 14 residues in the CDR3. Trimming stripped 4 bases from V and 5 bases from J, with 12 bases between. The CDR3 sequence is CASSAGTPNEKLFF. CDR3 bases: TGCGCCAGCAGCGCCGGGACACCAAATGAAAAACTGTTTTTT.

V usage is TRBV10-2 and J usage is TRBJ2-1, with D possibly TRBD1 on 6 matching bases. Between the trimmed V and J ends, which lost 6 bases and 7 bases, there was a span of 10 bases. Per germline, CDR1 WSHSY and CDR2 SAAADI. The CDR3 has 12 residues. The CDR3 here is CASRGTRNEQFF. The CDR3 DNA reads TGCGCCAGCAGAGGGACACGGAATGAGCAGTTCTTC.

V is TRBV7-8 and J is TRBJ1-5; D not resolved. This CDR3 contains 16 residues. Trimming cost V 5 bases and J 4 bases, with 18 bases left between them. Germline values: CDR1 SGHVS, CDR2 FQNEAQ. The CDR3 nucleotides read TGTGCCAGCAGCCCGACCCCCGACAAACCTAATCAGCCCCAGCATTTT. Amino acid sequence: CASSPTPDKPNQPQHF. Full variable domain (remainder filled in from reference TRBV7-8 and TRBJ1-5): GAGVSQSPRYKVAKRGQDVALRCDPISGHVSLFWYQQALGQGPEFLTYFQNEAQLDKSGLPSDRFFAERPEGSVSTLKIQRTQQEDSAVYLCASSPTPDKPNQPQHFGDGTRLSIL.

The chain uses TRBV7-9 and TRBJ1-4; 9 bases fit TRBD1. The ends lost 5 bases at V and 7 bases at J; junction bases unmatched: 2. Germline V gene lookup returns CDR1 SEHNR and CDR2 FQNEAQ (reference sequence). The CDR3 consists of 13 residues. CDR3 amino acids: CASSGTGFEKLFF. The CDR3 bases are TGTGCCAGCAGCGGGACAGGGTTTGAAAAACTGTTTTTT.

The rearrangement uses TRBV28 and TRBJ2-7; D uncertain. The V end was cut by 6 bases, the J end by 2 bases, with 11 bases between. The CDR3 sequence is 13 residues long. CDR1 is MDHEN, CDR2 SYDVKM, per germline. The DNA for the CDR3 is TGTGCCAGCAGCCCAACAAAAACCTACGAGCAGTACTTC. Translating gives CASSPTKTYEQYF.

The chain carries TRBV6-5 and TRBJ2-7, with D perhaps TRBD2 (6 bases). CDR1 MNHEY and CDR2 SVGAGI come from the germline V gene. This CDR3 is built from 15 residues. Trimming pared 2 bases from V and 5 bases from J, leaving 16 bases between. CDR3 nucleotides: TGTGCCAGCAGTTACGGGCTTGCGGGGTACGACGAGCAGTACGTC. Residues: CASSYGLAGYDEQYV.

This clonotype was found many times. The chain links TRBV12-3 or TRBV12-4 to TRBJ2-2; a possible D gene is TRBD1 (6 bases). V lost 5 bases to trimming and J lost 0 bases, with 10 bases between them. This CDR3 region has 15 residues. CDR3 in amino acids: CASSTGTSNTGELFF. CDR3 in DNA: TGTGCCAGCAGTACCGGGACATCGAACACCGGGGAGCTGTTTTTT.

This sequence joins TRBV2 and TRBJ2-5; 9 positions match TRBD1. The V and J ends lost 7 bases and 9 bases, in that order; junction bases with no gene match: 12. Per germline, CDR1 SNHLY and CDR2 FYNNEI. The CDR3 length is 14 residues. CDR3 in amino acids: CASTRDREGGAQYF. The CDR3 nucleotides read TGTGCCAGCACCAGGGACAGGGAAGGAGGGGCCCAGTACTTC.

The chain links TRBV7-6 to TRBJ1-4; D remains unclear. CDR1 and CDR2 from the germline V gene are SGHVS and FNYEAQ. V dropped 3 bases and J dropped 6 bases, with 8 bases sitting between them. The CDR3 covers 13 residues. CDR3 loop: CASSLMGDEKLFF. The CDR3 DNA follows: TGTGCCAGCAGCTTGATGGGCGATGAAAAACTGTTTTTT. The whole variable domain, filled in from reference TRBV7-6 and TRBJ1-4, reads GAGVSQSPRYKVTKRGQDVALRCDPISGHVSLYWYRQALGQGPEFLTYFNYEAQQDKSGLPNDRFSAERPEGSISTLTIQRTEQRDSAMYRCASSLMGDEKLFFGSGTQLSVL.